The present TCR beta chain was sequenced within a study of blood T cell repertoires in COVID-19. At the level of the study: Nucleic acid was either cDNA or gDNA, and it came from T cells, B-cell-depleted T cells, or PBMCs.

The V end was cut by 4 bases, the J end by 3 bases, with 8 bases between. Germline-derived CDR1 and CDR2 are LGHNA and YSLEER. This CDR3 has 13 residues. Generated by immunoSEQ multiplex PCR, the TCRdb table keeps only in-frame clones and is missing some. This sample has 250,000 to 300,000 clones, with approximately 85% found just once. The V and J genes are TRBV4-3 and TRBJ2-3, with D unresolved. The receptor was isolated from a woman in her twenties or thirties with acute or convalescent COVID-19. The sequencing input was peripheral blood. The CDR3 sequence: CASSRAGTDTQYF. The CDR3 DNA reads as TGCGCCAGCAGCCGGGCCGGTACAGATACGCAGTATTTT.